These 15 T cell receptor beta chains came from one sample sequenced in a study of CD8+ T cells in alopecia areata. The sequencing template was cDNA reverse transcribed from extracted RNA. Here immunoSEQ multiplex PCR was the method, and the copy in TCRdb shows in-frame clones only, minus some. The sample shows 110,000 to 150,000 clones, roughly 50% of them seen only once. Treatment defined: oral pan-JAK inhibitor, 5-10 mg twice daily. The specimen was CD8+ T cells sorted from blood, collected at week 4, from a patient treated with tofacitinib. The receptor source for this set is a human donor with alopecia areata.

Regarding this clone: The sample has other DNA sequences that encode this CDR3 too. The rearrangement links TRBV5-1 to TRBJ1-5; D call uncertain. Trimming cost V 3 bases and J 4 bases, with 11 bases left between them. There are 14 residues in the CDR3. Per germline, CDR1 SGHRS and CDR2 YFSETQ. CDR3 region: CASSYEGGNQPQHF. Here the CDR3 DNA reads TGCGCCAGCAGCTACGAAGGAGGAAATCAGCCCCAGCATTTT.

The chain couples TRBV30 to TRBJ2-1; 11 nucleotides line up with TRBD2. With 0 bases clipped from V and 0 bases from J, the junction kept 10 bases outside the gene matches. The CDR3 has 19 amino acids. Germline lookup yields CDR1 GTSNPN and CDR2 SVGIG (reference sequence). The CDR3: CAWSVLLAGGDNSYNEQFF. DNA for the CDR3: TGTGCCTGGAGTGTACTTCTAGCGGGGGGCGATAACTCCTACAATGAGCAGTTCTTC. Based on the CDR3 plus reference TRBV30 and TRBJ2-1, the full variable domain is SQTIHQWPATLVQPVGSPLSLECTVEGTSNPNLYWYRQAAGRGLQLLFYSVGIGQISSEVPQNLSASRPQDRQFILSSKKLLLSDSGFYLCAWSVLLAGGDNSYNEQFFGPGTRLTVL.

The V and J genes are TRBV13 and TRBJ2-7; D not resolved. V lost 3 bases to trimming and J lost 3 bases, with 18 bases between them. The CDR3 spans 16 residues. Germline V gene lookup returns CDR1 PRHDT and CDR2 FYEKMQ (reference sequence). CDR3 DNA: TGTGCCAGCAGCTTTTGGGGTTCCTCCCGGGTCTACGAGCAGTACTTC. It codes for CASSFWGSSRVYEQYF.

The CDR3 coding sequence is TGTGCCAGCAGTTCTTGGAGCTCTGGGGCCAACGTCCTGACTTTC. Translating it yields CASSSWSSGANVLTF. V is TRBV27 and J is TRBJ2-6; D is uncertain. Germline CDR1 MNHEY, CDR2 SMNVEV (reference sequence). Trimming took 4 bases from V and 0 from J, leaving 7 bases between them. The CDR3 runs to 15 residues. Full variable domain (missing parts from reference TRBV27 and TRBJ2-6): EAQVTQNPRYLITVTGKKLTVTCSQNMNHEYMSWYRQDPGLGLRQIYYSMNVEVTDKGDVPEGYKVSRKEKRNFPLILESPSPNQTSLYFCASSSWSSGANVLTFGAGSRLTVL.

The chain recombines TRBV18 with TRBJ2-7; D is undetermined. The V gene lost 8 bases and the J gene lost 6 bases, with 8 bases spanning the gap. This CDR3 spans 10 amino acids. Germline V gene sequence: CDR1 KGHSH, CDR2 LQKENI. CDR3 amino acids: CASRPGEQYF. DNA of the CDR3: TGTGCCAGCCGCCCTGGCGAGCAGTACTTC.

The chain has TRBV4-1 and TRBJ2-5; no definite D call. V was trimmed by 0 bases and J by 5 bases, leaving 16 bases between them. CDR1 and CDR2 from the germline V gene are MGHRA and YSYEKL. The CDR3 has 16 amino acids. CDR3 loop: CASSQDAVLPGETQYF. In DNA, the CDR3 is TGCGCCAGCAGCCAAGACGCGGTTCTACCCGGGGAGACCCAGTACTTC.

The V gene is TRBV25-1, the J gene TRBJ1-2, with 9 bases aligning to TRBD1. The CDR3 is 12 amino acids. CDR1 is MGHDK, CDR2 SYGVNS, per germline. The junction had 4 bases not matched to a gene; V was cut back by 6 bases and J by 8 bases. The chain's CDR3 is CASSWTGDGYTF. CDR3 sequence (DNA): TGTGCCAGCAGCTGGACAGGGGACGGCTACACCTTC.

The CDR3 protein is CASSLTGFAGEQYF. For the CDR3, the DNA is TGTGCCAGCAGCCTGACAGGGTTTGCCGGGGAGCAGTACTTC. V gene TRBV27 combines with J gene TRBJ2-7, with 7 bases identical to TRBD1. Trimming at V came to 6 bases and at J to 7 bases, leaving 12 bases not matched to a gene. CDR3 size: 14 residues. Germline lookup yields CDR1 MNHEY and CDR2 SMNVEV (reference sequence).

The chain is built from TRBV13 and TRBJ1-4; D is possibly TRBD1 (6 bases). V was shortened by 0 bases and J by 8 bases, with 19 bases between the two germline ends. The CDR3 is 17 residues long. Germline-derived CDR1 and CDR2 are PRHDT and FYEKMQ (reference sequence). This chain's CDR3 is CASSLGQGSAQQEKLFF. The CDR3 nucleotides are TGTGCCAGCAGCTTAGGACAGGGATCCGCTCAACAGGAAAAACTGTTTTTT.

The chain is built from TRBV6-6 and TRBJ1-2; D remains ambiguous. The CDR3 runs to 15 residues. Germline CDR1 and CDR2: MNHNY and SVGAGI (reference sequence). Trimming shortened V by 2 bases and J by 3 bases, and 13 bases separated the two germline ends. The CDR3 sequence is CASSYPEMADYGYTF. DNA for the CDR3: TGTGCCAGCAGTTACCCAGAGATGGCCGACTATGGCTACACCTTC.

The chain employs TRBV13 and TRBJ2-7; D not certain. This CDR3 has 12 amino acids. Trimming took 5 bases from V and 3 from J, leaving 8 bases between them. Germline lookup yields CDR1 PRHDT and CDR2 FYEKMQ (reference sequence). CDR3 in amino acids: CASSRDNYEQYF. The CDR3 bases are TGTGCCAGCAGCCGAGACAACTACGAGCAGTACTTC.

CDR3 DNA sequence: TGTGCCAGCAGTCAGGCGGGACACCACACAGATACGCAGTATTTT. It encodes CASSQAGHHTDTQYF. The V and J genes are TRBV11-2 and TRBJ2-3; D may be TRBD1 or TRBD2 (6 bases each). Per the germline V gene, CDR1 is SGHAT and CDR2 is FQNNGV. The CDR3 length is 15 residues. Trimming took 6 bases from V and 2 from J, leaving 15 bases between them.

The rearrangement links TRBV9 to TRBJ1-4, with 7 bases identical to TRBD1. The CDR3 consists of 13 residues. The junction had 6 bases not matched to a gene; V was cut back by 3 bases and J by 10 bases. In germline, CDR1 is SGDLS, CDR2 YYNGEE. The CDR3 nucleotides read TGTGCCAGCAGCGGACGACAGGGTAGAAAACTGTTTTTT. Translated: CASSGRQGRKLFF.

V and J are TRBV27 and TRBJ2-7; TRBD2 might be the D (5 bases). V dropped 5 bases and J dropped 4 bases, with 15 bases sitting between them. Per germline, CDR1 MNHEY and CDR2 SMNVEV (reference sequence). The CDR3 covers 14 residues. The CDR3 region has the DNA TGTGCCAGCAGTCCGTCGACTCGGGGTTACGAGCAGTACTTC. Its protein product is CASSPSTRGYEQYF.

Many counts were recorded for this clone. The V gene is TRBV5-5, the J gene TRBJ1-2, with TRBD1 as a possible D gene (5 bases). The CDR3 loop spans 15 amino acids. CDR1 SGHKS and CDR2 YYEKEE come from the germline V gene (reference sequence). V lost 0 bases, J lost 3 bases, and 12 bases lay in between. DNA for the CDR3: TGTGCCAGCAGCTTGGTTGTGGACACAGACTATGGCTACACCTTC. It translates to CASSLVVDTDYGYTF.